This TCR beta chain was retrieved from a study of blood T cell repertoires in COVID-19 (TCRdb year 2020). Looking at the study overall: Collaborator samples came from the United States, Italy and Spain and covered acute and convalescent phases of COVID-19. The material from the prospective study consisted of cDNA or gDNA derived from T cells, B-cell-depleted T cells, or PBMCs. Deeply sampled blood TCRbeta repertoires from subjects exposed to, actively infected with, or recovered from COVID-19 were included in the dataset. The repertoires were released in a freely available public database intended as a resource for research on the immune response to SARS-CoV-2. Samples were obtained from the ongoing ImmuneRACE study (first 160 participants) and from about 1,300 subjects provided by 6 global collaborators. The sample metadata nearly always contained a de-identified subject ID, COVID-19 status, age in years and sex. Where available, HLA class I and class II types were obtained from metadata supplied by the sample provider rather than from assay-based typing. Here is what the overall study found, with its caveats: How much clinical and demographic metadata was included differed by source and by participant, and the metadata was provided uncurated.

Samples from volunteer blood donors who had recovered from COVID-19 were contributed by a second Seattle source. Each collaborating institution followed its own protocols to collect whole blood in K2EDTA tubes. Collaborator samples were shipped for TCRbeta analysis as frozen whole blood, isolated PBMCs, or DNA extracted from either sample type. The immunoSEQ Assay, a bias-controlled multiplex PCR, was used to amplify TCRbeta CDR3 regions from genomic DNA. In the authors' own workflow: The number of nucleated cells in each sample was estimated from the amplification of reference gene primers within the assay. To quantify the absolute abundance of each unique TCRbeta CDR3 rearrangement, sequence reads were collapsed and filtered. For each sample, productive Simpson clonality was calculated as the square root of Simpson's diversity index over productive rearrangements. TCRdb holds this immuneACCESS table with in-frame rearrangements only. Some clones are missing; in checked studies, unresolved V genes explain under half, and the rest has no known cause. V and J calls and clone size come straight from that table; D and trimming were deduced from the DNA. Within this sample are about 250,000 clones, with roughly 90% of them counted one time only. Clones ranked in the top ten supply around 2.2% of the sample.

The CDR3 covers 13 residues, taking in both the cysteine and the phenylalanine. This entry keeps only the CDR3 DNA: 39 bases, framed from base 1. CDR1 and CDR2, per the germline V gene, are LGHNA and YNFKEQ. V ends up 1 base short and J 12 bases short, with an unmatched junction base count of 6. As for this clone: No cognate antigen has been identified for it. No much larger clone exists at a distance of one base, and base qualities are not known.

Sequencing input: peripheral blood. The chain is encoded by TRBV4-2 joined to TRBJ2-1; 7 bases in between match TRBD1. The sequence was obtained from a woman aged 35 to 49 who had recovered from COVID-19. The sequenced DNA: TGTGCCAGCAGCCAAGGTTTACCAGGGGGGCAGTTCTTC. Its product reads: CASSQGLPGGQFF.